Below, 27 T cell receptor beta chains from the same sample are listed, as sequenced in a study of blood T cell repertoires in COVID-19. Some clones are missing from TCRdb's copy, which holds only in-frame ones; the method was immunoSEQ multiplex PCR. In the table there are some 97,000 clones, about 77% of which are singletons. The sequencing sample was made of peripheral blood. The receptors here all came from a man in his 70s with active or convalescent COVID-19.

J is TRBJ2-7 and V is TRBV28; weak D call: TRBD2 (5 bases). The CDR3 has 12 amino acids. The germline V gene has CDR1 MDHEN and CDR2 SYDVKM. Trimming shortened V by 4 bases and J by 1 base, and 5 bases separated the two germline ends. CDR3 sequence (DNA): TGTGCCAGCAGTTCGGGGTCCTACGAGCAGTACTTC. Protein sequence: CASSSGSYEQYF.

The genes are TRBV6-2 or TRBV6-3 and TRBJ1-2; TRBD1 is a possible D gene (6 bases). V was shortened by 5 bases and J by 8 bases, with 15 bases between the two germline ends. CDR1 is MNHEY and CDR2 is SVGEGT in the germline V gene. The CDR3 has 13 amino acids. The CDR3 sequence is CASSPNRVEGYTF. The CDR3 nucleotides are TGTGCCAGCAGTCCAAACAGGGTGGAGGGCTACACCTTC.

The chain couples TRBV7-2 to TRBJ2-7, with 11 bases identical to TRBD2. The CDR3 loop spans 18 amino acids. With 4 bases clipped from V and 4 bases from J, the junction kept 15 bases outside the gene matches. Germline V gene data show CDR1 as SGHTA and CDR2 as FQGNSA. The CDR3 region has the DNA TGTGCCAGCAGCTCAGACAGGGGACGGCTAGCGGGAGGATACGAGCAGTACTTC. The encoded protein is CASSSDRGRLAGGYEQYF.

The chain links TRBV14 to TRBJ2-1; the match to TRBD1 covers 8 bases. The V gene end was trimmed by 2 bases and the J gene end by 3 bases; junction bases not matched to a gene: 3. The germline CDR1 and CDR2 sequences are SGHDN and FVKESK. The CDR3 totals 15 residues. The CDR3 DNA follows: TGTGCCAGCAGCCAAAACAGGGGGAACTACAATGAGCAGTTCTTC. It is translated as CASSQNRGNYNEQFF.

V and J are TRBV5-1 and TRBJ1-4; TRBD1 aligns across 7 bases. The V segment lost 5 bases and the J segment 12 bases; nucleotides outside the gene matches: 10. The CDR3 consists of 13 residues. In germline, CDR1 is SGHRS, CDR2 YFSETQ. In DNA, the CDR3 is TGCGCCAGCAGTTCCGAGACAGGGAGCCAACTGTTTTTT. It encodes CASSSETGSQLFF.

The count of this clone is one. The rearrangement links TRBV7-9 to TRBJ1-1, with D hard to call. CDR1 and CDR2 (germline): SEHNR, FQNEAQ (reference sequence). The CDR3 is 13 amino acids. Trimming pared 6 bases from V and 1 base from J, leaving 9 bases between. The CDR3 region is CASRVRENTEAFF. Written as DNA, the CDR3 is TGTGCCAGCAGGGTGAGGGAGAACACTGAAGCTTTCTTT. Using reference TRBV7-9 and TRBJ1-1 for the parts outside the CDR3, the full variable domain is DTGVSQNPRHKITKRGQNVTFRCDPISEHNRLYWYRQTLGQGPEFLTYFQNEAQLEKSRLLSDRFSAERPKGSFSTLEIQRTEQGDSAMYLCASRVRENTEAFFGQGTRLTVV.

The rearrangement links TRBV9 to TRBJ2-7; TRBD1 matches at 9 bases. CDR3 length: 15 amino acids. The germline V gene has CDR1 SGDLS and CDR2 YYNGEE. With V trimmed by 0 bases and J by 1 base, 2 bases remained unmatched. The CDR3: CASSVGGTGSYEQYF. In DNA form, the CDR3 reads TGTGCCAGCAGCGTAGGGGGGACAGGGTCCTACGAGCAGTACTTC.

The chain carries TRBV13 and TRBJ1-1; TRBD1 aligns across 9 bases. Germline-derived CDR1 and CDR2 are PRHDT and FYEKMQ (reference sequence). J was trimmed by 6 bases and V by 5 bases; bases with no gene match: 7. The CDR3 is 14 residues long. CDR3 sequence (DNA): TGTGCCAGCAGCGGGTACAGGGGGCGCGCTGAAGCTTTCTTT. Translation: CASSGYRGRAEAFF. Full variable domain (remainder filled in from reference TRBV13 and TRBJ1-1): AAGVIQSPRHLIKEKRETATLKCYPIPRHDTVYWYQQGPGQDPQFLISFYEKMQSDKGSIPDRFSAQQFSDYHSELNMSSLELGDSALYFCASSGYRGRAEAFFGQGTRLTVV.

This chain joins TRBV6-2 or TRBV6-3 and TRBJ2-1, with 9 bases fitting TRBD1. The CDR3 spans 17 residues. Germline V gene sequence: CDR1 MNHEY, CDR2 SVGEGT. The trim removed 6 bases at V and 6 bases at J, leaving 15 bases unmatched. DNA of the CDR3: TGTGCCAGCAGCCCTGCCCTCCCCGGACAGGGGTTCAATGAGCAGTTCTTC. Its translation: CASSPALPGQGFNEQFF.

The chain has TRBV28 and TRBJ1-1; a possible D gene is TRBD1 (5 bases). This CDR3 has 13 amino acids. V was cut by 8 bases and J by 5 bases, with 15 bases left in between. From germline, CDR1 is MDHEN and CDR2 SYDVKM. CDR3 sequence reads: CASRKGRWTEAFF. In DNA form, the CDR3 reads TGTGCCAGCCGGAAGGGGCGGTGGACTGAAGCTTTCTTT.

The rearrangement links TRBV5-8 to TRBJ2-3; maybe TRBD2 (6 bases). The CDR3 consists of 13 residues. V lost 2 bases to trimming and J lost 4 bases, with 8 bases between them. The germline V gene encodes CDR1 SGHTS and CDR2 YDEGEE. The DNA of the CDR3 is TGTGCCAGCAGCTTCGGGACTTCAGATACGCAGTATTTT. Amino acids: CASSFGTSDTQYF.

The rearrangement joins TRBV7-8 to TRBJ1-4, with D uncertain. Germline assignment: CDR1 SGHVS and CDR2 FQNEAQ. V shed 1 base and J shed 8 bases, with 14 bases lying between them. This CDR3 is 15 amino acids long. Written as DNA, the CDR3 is TGTGCCAGCAGCTTAGGAATGGGCGCGCCGGAAAAACTGTTTTTT. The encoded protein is CASSLGMGAPEKLFF. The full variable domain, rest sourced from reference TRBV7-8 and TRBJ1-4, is GAGVSQSPRYKVAKRGQDVALRCDPISGHVSLFWYQQALGQGPEFLTYFQNEAQLDKSGLPSDRFFAERPEGSVSTLKIQRTQQEDSAVYLCASSLGMGAPEKLFFGSGTQLSVL.

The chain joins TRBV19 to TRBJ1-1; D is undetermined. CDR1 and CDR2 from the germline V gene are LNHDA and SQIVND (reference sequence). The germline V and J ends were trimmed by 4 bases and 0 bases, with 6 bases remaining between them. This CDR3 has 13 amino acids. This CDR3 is CASSTGVNTEAFF. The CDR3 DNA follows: TGTGCCAGTAGTACCGGAGTGAACACTGAAGCTTTCTTT.

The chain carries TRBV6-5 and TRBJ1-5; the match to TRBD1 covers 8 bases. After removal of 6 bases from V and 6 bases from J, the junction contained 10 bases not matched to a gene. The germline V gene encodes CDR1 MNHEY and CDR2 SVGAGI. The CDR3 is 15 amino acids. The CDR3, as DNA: TGTGCCAGCAGCCCCGGACAGGGAAGGGGTCAGCCCCAGCATTTT. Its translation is CASSPGQGRGQPQHF.

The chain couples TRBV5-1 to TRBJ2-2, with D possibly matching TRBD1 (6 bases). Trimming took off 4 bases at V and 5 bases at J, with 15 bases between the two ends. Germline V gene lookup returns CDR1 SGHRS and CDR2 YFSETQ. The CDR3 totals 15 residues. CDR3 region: CASSLWTVRTGELFF. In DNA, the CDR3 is TGCGCCAGCAGCCTTTGGACAGTGAGGACCGGGGAGCTGTTTTTT.

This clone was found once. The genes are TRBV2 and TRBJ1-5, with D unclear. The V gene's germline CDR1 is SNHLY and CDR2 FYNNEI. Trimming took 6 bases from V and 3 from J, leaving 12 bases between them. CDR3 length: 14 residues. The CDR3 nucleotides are TGTGCCAGCAGCCGGGGTCCCCCCAATCAGCCCCAGCATTTT. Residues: CASSRGPPNQPQHF. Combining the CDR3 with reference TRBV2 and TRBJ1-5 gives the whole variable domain EPEVTQTPSHQVTQMGQEVILRCVPISNHLYFYWYRQILGQKVEFLVSFYNNEISEKSEIFDDQFSVERPDGSNFTLKIRSTKLEDSAMYFCASSRGPPNQPQHFGDGTRLSIL.

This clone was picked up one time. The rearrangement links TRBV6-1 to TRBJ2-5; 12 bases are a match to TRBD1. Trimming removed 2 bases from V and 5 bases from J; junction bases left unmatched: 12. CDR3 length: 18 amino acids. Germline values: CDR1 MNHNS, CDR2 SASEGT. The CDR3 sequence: CASSEPVLGQGARETQYF. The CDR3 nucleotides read TGTGCCAGCAGTGAACCTGTACTGGGACAGGGGGCCCGGGAGACCCAGTACTTC.

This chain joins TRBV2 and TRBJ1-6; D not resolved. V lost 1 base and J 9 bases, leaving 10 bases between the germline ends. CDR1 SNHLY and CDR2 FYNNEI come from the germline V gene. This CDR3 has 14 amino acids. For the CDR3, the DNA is TGTGCCAGCAGTGAAGACACCGCACGTTCACCCCTCCACTTT. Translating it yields CASSEDTARSPLHF.

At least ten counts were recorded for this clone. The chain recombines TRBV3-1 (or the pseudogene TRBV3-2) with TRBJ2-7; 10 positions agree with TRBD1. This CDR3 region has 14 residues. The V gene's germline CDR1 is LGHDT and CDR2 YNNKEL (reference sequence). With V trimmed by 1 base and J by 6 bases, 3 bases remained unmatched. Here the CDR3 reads CASSQVGQGGEQYF. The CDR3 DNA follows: TGTGCCAGCAGCCAAGTAGGACAGGGGGGCGAGCAGTACTTC.

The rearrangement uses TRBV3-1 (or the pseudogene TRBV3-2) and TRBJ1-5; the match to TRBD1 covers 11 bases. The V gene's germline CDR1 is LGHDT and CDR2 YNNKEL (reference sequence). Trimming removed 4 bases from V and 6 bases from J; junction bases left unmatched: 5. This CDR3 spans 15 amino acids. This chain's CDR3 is CASSLTGQGVQPQHF. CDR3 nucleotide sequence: TGTGCCAGCAGCCTAACGGGACAGGGGGTTCAGCCCCAGCATTTT.

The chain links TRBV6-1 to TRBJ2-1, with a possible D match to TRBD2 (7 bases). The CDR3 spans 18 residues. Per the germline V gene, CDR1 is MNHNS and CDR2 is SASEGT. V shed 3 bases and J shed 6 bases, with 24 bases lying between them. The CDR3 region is CASSDEPPWWEGVNEQFF. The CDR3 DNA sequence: TGTGCCAGCAGTGACGAACCCCCCTGGTGGGAGGGGGTCAATGAGCAGTTCTTC.

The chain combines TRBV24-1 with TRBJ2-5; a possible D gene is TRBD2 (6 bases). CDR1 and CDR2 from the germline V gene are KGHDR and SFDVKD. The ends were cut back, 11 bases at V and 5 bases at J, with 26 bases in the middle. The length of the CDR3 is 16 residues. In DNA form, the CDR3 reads TGTGCCAGCGGCAGTAGTTCTGGGGCTAGCGTGGAGACCCAGTACTTC. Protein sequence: CASGSSSGASVETQYF.

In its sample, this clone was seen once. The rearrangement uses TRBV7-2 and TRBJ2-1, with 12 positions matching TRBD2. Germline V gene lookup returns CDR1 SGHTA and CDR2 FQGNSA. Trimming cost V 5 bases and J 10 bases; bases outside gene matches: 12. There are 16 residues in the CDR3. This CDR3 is CASSTLAGGPSHEQFF. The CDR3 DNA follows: TGTGCCAGCAGCACTCTAGCGGGAGGGCCGTCCCACGAGCAGTTCTTC.

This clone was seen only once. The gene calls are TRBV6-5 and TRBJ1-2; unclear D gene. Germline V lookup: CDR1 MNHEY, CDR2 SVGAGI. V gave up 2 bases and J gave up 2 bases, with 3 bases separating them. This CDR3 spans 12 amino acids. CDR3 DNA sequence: TGTGCCAGCAGTTACCGGAACTATGGCTACACCTTC. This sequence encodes CASSYRNYGYTF.

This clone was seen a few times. The CDR3 nucleotides are TGTGCCAGCAGACAGGGGATTACTGAAGCTTTCTTT. This sequence encodes CASRQGITEAFF. The chain recombines TRBV2 with TRBJ1-1; 7 nucleotides agree with TRBD1. The ends lost 6 bases at V and 5 bases at J; junction bases unmatched: 3. The CDR3 runs 12 residues. CDR1 and CDR2 (germline): SNHLY, FYNNEI.

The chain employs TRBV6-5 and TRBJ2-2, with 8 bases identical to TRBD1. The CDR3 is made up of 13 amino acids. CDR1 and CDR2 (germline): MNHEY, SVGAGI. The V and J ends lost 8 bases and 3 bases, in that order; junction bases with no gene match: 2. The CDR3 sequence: CASQTGDTGELFF. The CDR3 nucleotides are TGTGCCAGCCAGACAGGGGACACCGGGGAGCTGTTTTTT.

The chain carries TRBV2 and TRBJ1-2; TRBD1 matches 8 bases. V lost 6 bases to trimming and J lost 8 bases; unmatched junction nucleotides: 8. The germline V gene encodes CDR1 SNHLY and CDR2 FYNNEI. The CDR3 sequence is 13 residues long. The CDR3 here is CASRDGQGPGYTF. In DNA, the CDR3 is TGTGCCAGCAGAGACGGACAGGGCCCCGGCTACACCTTC.